This TCR beta chain was sequenced during a study of shared clonotypes between healthy human individuals. Study information: Donors, aged 18 to 49, were a couple of women and a few men.

The authors ran the assay at deep level. Investigators spread the genomic DNA of each subset evenly over several immunoSEQ plates. Ten immunoSEQ deep assay plates were used by the authors to sequence unsorted PBMC DNA. Libraries were prepared by immunoSEQ multiplex PCR; TCRdb keeps only in-frame clonotypes and omits some of them. Of 500,000 to 650,000 clones listed, around 78% are singletons. The sequence was collected from a woman aged 40 to 49 in good health. Some clones in this sample may be carry-over from other donors' samples. The sequenced sample was PBMCs.

The CDR3 reads CASSQVVAGGNTGELFF. The DNA of the CDR3 is TGCGCCAGCAGCCAAGTTGTAGCGGGAGGGAACACCGGGGAGCTGTTTTTT. V is TRBV4-3 and J is TRBJ2-2, with 10 bases matching TRBD2. The CDR3 spans 17 residues. V lost 1 base to trimming and J lost 1 base; unmatched junction nucleotides: 3. CDR1 is LGHNA and CDR2 is YSLEER in the germline V gene.